Below are 22 T cell receptor beta chains sequenced from a single sample in a study of T cells in Graves' hyperthyroidism and ophthalmopathy (dated by TCRdb to about 2019). Receptor amplification or capture employed multiplex PCR. The data were produced on an Illumina HiSeq 2000. The TCR beta CDR3 regions were amplified from the RNA transcripts. A first-round RT-PCR of the TCR CDR3 used the HTBI primer set with the Qiagen OneStep RT-PCR kit. TCRdb trimmed the raw reads at Q25, called clones with MiXCR and kept productive beta chains. Identical CDR3 protein sequences are pooled into one entry, listed with their most common genes and DNA. This sample gives hundreds of thousands of distinct CDR3 sequences in total; approximately 15% of them show up just once. 5.8% of the sample comes from the top ten. Input material: blood. These TCRs come from a woman aged 25-40 years with Graves' hyperthyroidism that later progressed to Graves' ophthalmopathy.

This clonotype was seen repeatedly, ten times or more. The chain recombines TRBV6-1 with TRBJ2-1, with 9 bases aligning to TRBD2. The trim removed 4 bases at V and 7 bases at J, leaving 11 bases unmatched. CDR3 length: 16 amino acids. The germline V gene has CDR1 MNHNS and CDR2 SASEGT. CDR3 residues: CASSVALAGGGNEQFF. The CDR3 DNA follows: TGTGCCAGCAGTGTCGCTCTGGCGGGAGGGGGGAATGAGCAGTTCTTC.

This clonotype was counted ten times or more. This chain links TRBV12-3 or TRBV12-4 with TRBJ2-5, with D maybe TRBD2 (5 bases). This CDR3 comprises 15 residues. The V gene lost 5 bases and the J gene lost 2 bases, with 15 bases spanning the gap. In DNA form, the CDR3 reads TGTGCCAGCAGTGTGGCCCTAGCCGGGCAAGAGACCCAGTACTTC. Protein sequence: CASSVALAGQETQYF.

The CDR3 DNA is TGTGCCAGCAGCCCCAAGGCACCATACAATGAGCAGTTCTTC. Protein sequence: CASSPKAPYNEQFF. The chain has TRBV7-9 and TRBJ2-1, with D unresolved. Looked up from germline, CDR1 is SEHNR and CDR2 is FQNEAQ (reference sequence). V was shortened by 5 bases and J by 4 bases, with 12 bases between the two germline ends. The CDR3 runs to 14 residues.

The V gene is TRBV2, the J gene TRBJ1-1, with D possibly matching TRBD1 (6 bases). The CDR3 has 20 amino acids. V was pared by 5 bases and J by 3 bases, with 31 bases between. In germline, CDR1 is SNHLY, CDR2 FYNNEI. The CDR3 nucleotides are TGTGCCAGCAGTCGGGGGGTCACCGGGGAGCAGGGGTGGTGGGACACTGAAGCTTTCTTT. It encodes CASSRGVTGEQGWWDTEAFF.

At least ten counts were recorded for this clonotype. The gene calls are TRBV2 and TRBJ1-4, with 7 bases lining up with TRBD1. There are 14 residues in the CDR3. Unmatched junction bases numbered 1, after V lost 4 bases and J lost 2 bases. Germline V gene lookup returns CDR1 SNHLY and CDR2 FYNNEI. CDR3 residues: CASSGDSTNEKLFF. The DNA of the CDR3 is TGTGCCAGCAGTGGGGACAGTACTAATGAAAAACTGTTTTTT.

This sequence joins TRBV6-1 and TRBJ1-5; D is unclear. The CDR3 consists of 15 residues. Germline CDR1 and CDR2: MNHNS and SASEGT. The V end lost 0 bases, the J end lost 6 bases, and 12 bases lay between the germline ends. CDR3 loop: CASSEANTWSQPQHF. CDR3 in DNA: TGTGCCAGCAGTGAAGCCAACACCTGGAGTCAGCCCCAGCATTTT.

The gene calls are TRBV20-1 and TRBJ2-7; 9 nucleotides align to TRBD2. The CDR3 length is 14 residues. Germline V CDR1 and CDR2: DFQATT, SNEGSKA (reference sequence). Trimming removed 0 bases from V and 4 bases from J; junction bases left unmatched: 4. CDR3 sequence reads: CSARDMREGYEQYF. The CDR3 region has the DNA TGCAGTGCTAGAGATATGCGGGAGGGATACGAGCAGTACTTC.

This clonotype was recorded many times. This chain links TRBV5-1 with TRBJ1-2; 7 bases match TRBD1. Unmatched junction bases numbered 9, after V lost 4 bases and J lost 3 bases. The CDR3 contains 15 residues. CDR1 SGHRS and CDR2 YFSETQ come from the germline V gene. CDR3 sequence (DNA): TGCGCCAGCAGCCCAGGGGACAGCTTAGACTATGGCTACACCTTC. Protein: CASSPGDSLDYGYTF. The full variable domain, with the rest looked up from reference TRBV5-1 and TRBJ1-2, is KAGVTQTPRYLIKTRGQQVTLSCSPISGHRSVSWYQQTPGQGLQFLFEYFSETQRNKGNFPGRFSGRQFSNSRSEMNVSTLELGDSALYLCASSPGDSLDYGYTFGSGTRLTVV.

The genes are TRBV12-3 or TRBV12-4 and TRBJ1-4, with D tentatively TRBD1 (5 bases). The CDR3 totals 14 residues. V shed 4 bases and J shed 7 bases, with 13 bases lying between them. The CDR3 is CASSYAGLGEKLFF. Here the CDR3 DNA reads TGTGCCAGCAGTTATGCAGGGCTCGGTGAAAAACTGTTTTTT.

This clonotype came up many times. The chain is built from TRBV7-3 and TRBJ1-2; 7 nucleotides line up with TRBD1. The length of the CDR3 is 16 residues. Germline CDR1 SGHTA, CDR2 FQGTGA. Trimming removed 3 bases from V and 4 bases from J; junction bases left unmatched: 11. CDR3 region: CASSFSRQGSSYGYTF. The CDR3 DNA follows: TGTGCCAGCAGCTTTTCTAGACAGGGATCTTCCTATGGCTACACCTTC.

This clonotype was recorded at least ten times. The V call is TRBV2, the J call TRBJ1-4; D is ambiguous. Trimming left V 4 bases short and J 0 bases short, with 3 bases between. Germline values: CDR1 SNHLY, CDR2 FYNNEI. The CDR3 spans 13 residues. The CDR3 protein is CASSGTTNEKLFF. The DNA for the CDR3 is TGTGCCAGCAGTGGTACAACTAATGAAAAACTGTTTTTT.

This clonotype was detected a few times. This chain uses TRBV30 with TRBJ2-2, with D unclear. The V gene's germline CDR1 is GTSNPN and CDR2 SVGIG (reference sequence). Trimming cost V 0 bases and J 2 bases, with 10 bases left between them. This CDR3 comprises 15 residues. CDR3 sequence: CAWSVAVVNTGELFF. The CDR3 DNA reads TGTGCCTGGAGTGTGGCGGTAGTCAACACCGGGGAGCTGTTTTTT.

The rearrangement links TRBV2 to TRBJ2-7, with 7 bases identical to TRBD1. Trimming cost V 5 bases and J 1 base; bases outside gene matches: 8. This CDR3 is 15 amino acids long. The V gene's germline CDR1 is SNHLY and CDR2 FYNNEI. CDR3 sequence: CASSQSGQPSYEQYF. CDR3 DNA: TGTGCCAGCAGTCAATCGGGACAGCCATCCTACGAGCAGTACTTC.

This clonotype occurred many times. The rearrangement joins TRBV12-3 or TRBV12-4 to TRBJ2-7; maybe TRBD2 (5 bases). The V and J ends lost 5 bases and 0 bases respectively, with 11 bases between them. This CDR3 comprises 14 residues. CDR3 nucleotide sequence: TGTGCCAGCAGTCCCCCGGGGAGCTCCTACGAGCAGTACTTC. This sequence encodes CASSPPGSSYEQYF.

The chain combines TRBV27 with TRBJ2-7; unclear D gene. Germline V lookup: CDR1 MNHEY, CDR2 SMNVEV (reference sequence). CDR3 length equals 13 residues. V was cut by 2 bases and J by 6 bases, with 11 bases left in between. DNA for the CDR3: TGTGCCAGCAGTTTACAGTTCCCCAGCGAGCAGTACTTC. Encoded protein: CASSLQFPSEQYF.

The V gene is TRBV6-1, the J gene TRBJ2-5; TRBD2 agrees at 9 bases. The CDR3 contains 12 residues. After removal of 10 bases from V and 5 bases from J, the junction contained 5 bases not matched to a gene. Germline-derived CDR1 and CDR2 are MNHNS and SASEGT. The DNA for the CDR3 is TGTGCCACCCTAGCGGGAAGTGAGACCCAGTACTTC. Its protein is CATLAGSETQYF.

As regards this clonotype: This clone may be a read error of a much larger clone one base away. J is TRBJ1-2 and V is TRBV20-1, with D unresolved. The CDR3 extends over 14 amino acids. Per the germline V gene, CDR1 is DFQATT and CDR2 is SNEGSKA (reference sequence). CDR3 amino acids: CSAGDIVSNYGYTF. DNA for the CDR3: TGCAGTGCTGGAGATATAGTGTCTAACTATGGCTACACCTTC.

Ten or more counts support this clonotype. The gene calls are TRBV7-8 and TRBJ2-3; no firm D call. The germline CDR1 and CDR2 sequences are SGHVS and FQNEAQ. Between the trimmed V and J ends, which lost 6 bases and 4 bases, there was a span of 8 bases. This CDR3 has 12 residues. DNA for the CDR3: TGTGCCAGCAGAGAAGATGCAGATACGCAGTATTTT. It specifies CASREDADTQYF.

This clonotype was seen ten or more times. The rearrangement uses TRBV12-3 or TRBV12-4 and TRBJ2-1, with D perhaps matching TRBD1 or TRBD2 (5 bases each). Trimming left V 7 bases short and J 8 bases short, with 18 bases between. The CDR3 loop spans 14 amino acids. As DNA, the CDR3 is TGTGCCAGCAACCACCGGGACCATCGCCATGAGCAGTTCTTC. Translated: CASNHRDHRHEQFF.

This clonotype has a count of ten or more. V and J are TRBV2 and TRBJ2-1; D gene ambiguous. From germline, CDR1 is SNHLY and CDR2 FYNNEI. This CDR3 region has 11 residues. With 6 bases removed from V and 10 bases from J, the gap between germline ends came to 10 bases. The DNA for the CDR3 is TGTGCCAGCAGCCAAACAAACGAGCAGTTCTTC. Amino acids: CASSQTNEQFF.

This clonotype has ten or more counts. This chain joins TRBV30 and TRBJ1-3; TRBD1 might be the D (5 bases). Germline V lookup: CDR1 GTSNPN, CDR2 SVGIG (reference sequence). The CDR3 has 13 amino acids. The CDR3 coding sequence is TGTGCTTCACAGGCCCTCTCTGGAAACACCATATATTTT. Protein sequence: CASQALSGNTIYF.

The chain is built from TRBV6-1 and TRBJ2-7; 10 nucleotides line up with TRBD1. Germline V gene lookup returns CDR1 MNHNS and CDR2 SASEGT. J gave up 4 bases and V 5 bases, and 11 bases lay outside the gene matches. CDR3 length: 16 amino acids. The CDR3 DNA sequence: TGTGCCAGCAGTTATTCCGGACAGGGGGTAGGTTACGAGCAGTACTTC. Its protein product is CASSYSGQGVGYEQYF.